Shown below are 6 T cell receptor beta chains from a single sample sequenced in a study of control samples from healthy donors and cancer patients. Clones were read by immunoSEQ multiplex PCR, and TCRdb kept only the in-frame ones, dropping some. The sample records 70,000 to 100,000 clones, 85% to 90% being singletons. Sequenced: blood. The receptors originated from an older woman in good health.

The chain carries TRBV7-2 and TRBJ1-3; no clear D gene. Germline V gene lookup returns CDR1 SGHTA and CDR2 FQGNSA. Trimming removed 1 base from V and 4 bases from J, with 8 bases in between. This CDR3 is built from 14 residues. This chain's CDR3 is CASSLVSSGNTIYF. As DNA, the CDR3 is TGTGCCAGCAGCTTAGTAAGCTCCGGAAACACCATATATTTT.

This chain uses TRBV19 with TRBJ1-2; the D gene is possibly TRBD1 (6 bases). Trimming stripped 5 bases from V and 6 bases from J, with 10 bases between. The CDR3 totals 12 residues. CDR1 and CDR2 (germline): LNHDA, SQIVND (reference sequence). The CDR3 sequence is CASSVNRDGYTF. The CDR3 region has the DNA TGTGCCAGTAGTGTTAACAGGGATGGCTACACCTTC.

The rearrangement links TRBV7-2 to TRBJ1-5; no clear D gene. The V gene lost 5 bases and the J gene lost 11 bases, with 16 bases spanning the gap. Germline lookup yields CDR1 SGHTA and CDR2 FQGNSA. This CDR3 comprises 13 residues. Here the CDR3 reads CASSLMSDPTQHF. CDR3 coding DNA: TGTGCCAGCAGCCTTATGAGCGACCCTACCCAGCATTTT.

The rearrangement links TRBV29-1 to TRBJ1-1; D is uncertain. This CDR3 contains 13 residues. Germline CDR1 SQVTM, CDR2 ANQGSEA. With 4 bases removed from V and 0 bases from J, the gap between germline ends came to 9 bases. Here the CDR3 reads CSVGALVNTEAFF. CDR3 bases: TGCAGCGTTGGCGCCCTTGTGAACACTGAAGCTTTCTTT.

This clone was recorded once. The J gene is TRBJ2-3, the V gene TRBV11-2, with D perhaps TRBD2 (5 bases). Germline V gene lookup returns CDR1 SGHAT and CDR2 FQNNGV. The CDR3 spans 14 residues. Trimming removed 4 bases from V and 6 bases from J, with 14 bases in between. In nucleotides, the CDR3 is TGTGCCAGCAGCTCGCCTCGGGGAGCGGATACGCAGTATTTT. It is translated as CASSSPRGADTQYF.

The chain joins TRBV19 to TRBJ1-4; 12 bases fit TRBD1. The length of the CDR3 is 20 residues. Germline CDR1 reads LNHDA; CDR2 reads SQIVND (reference sequence). With 4 bases clipped from V and 9 bases from J, the junction kept 21 bases outside the gene matches. The CDR3 is CASSTTEGGQGAIGMKKLFF. In nucleotides, the CDR3 is TGTGCCAGTAGTACGACCGAGGGGGGACAGGGGGCGATAGGAATGAAAAAACTGTTTTTT.